These 27 T cell receptor beta chains originate from one sample sequenced in a study of PD-L1 blockade in urothelial cancer. The assay was immunoSEQ multiplex PCR, and TCRdb's table has in-frame clones only and misses some. The table has about 80,000 clones, 87% seen once; the top ten hold approximately 6%. The sequenced sample was PBMCs, obtained around atezolizumab (anti-PD-L1) treatment. These receptors originate from a woman in her seventies with urothelial cancer.

V usage is TRBV7-3 and J usage is TRBJ1-1, with D possibly matching TRBD1 (5 bases). There are 13 residues in the CDR3. V lost 5 bases and J 4 bases, leaving 11 bases between the germline ends. Germline V gene lookup returns CDR1 SGHTA and CDR2 FQGTGA. In DNA, the CDR3 is TGTGCCAGCAGCCCAGGGACTGGCACTGAAGCTTTCTTT. This sequence encodes CASSPGTGTEAFF.

The chain uses TRBV4-2 and TRBJ2-2, with 10 nucleotides matching TRBD2. In germline, CDR1 is LGHNA, CDR2 YNFKEQ. The length of the CDR3 is 16 residues. With V trimmed by 4 bases and J by 9 bases, 11 bases remained unmatched. CDR3 DNA sequence: TGTGCCAGCAGCCCCCGTTCAGCGGGGGGGCCTAGGGAGCTGTTTTTT. Amino acid sequence: CASSPRSAGGPRELFF.

The chain couples TRBV6-5 to TRBJ2-2; D is unclear. Germline loops: CDR1 MNHEY, CDR2 SVGAGI. Trimming took off 0 bases at V and 0 bases at J, with 8 bases between the two ends. This CDR3 is 16 amino acids long. CDR3 loop: CASSYSTSANTGELFF. The CDR3 coding sequence is TGTGCCAGCAGTTACTCGACATCAGCGAACACCGGGGAGCTGTTTTTT.

This chain links TRBV27 with TRBJ2-1; TRBD2 might be the D (6 bases). From germline, CDR1 is MNHEY and CDR2 SMNVEV (reference sequence). The ends were cut back, 3 bases at V and 5 bases at J, with 14 bases in the middle. The CDR3 totals 15 residues. CDR3 loop: CASSFYAGRDNEQFF. CDR3 nucleotides: TGTGCCAGCAGTTTTTACGCGGGGCGAGACAATGAGCAGTTCTTC.

This chain uses TRBV18 with TRBJ1-1; TRBD1 might be the D (5 bases). V was shortened by 8 bases and J by 0 bases, with 10 bases between the two germline ends. The germline V gene encodes CDR1 KGHSH and CDR2 LQKENI. This CDR3 spans 13 amino acids. This CDR3 reads CASLGGMNTEAFF. The CDR3 nucleotides read TGTGCCAGCCTCGGGGGGATGAACACTGAAGCTTTCTTT.

This chain uses TRBV19 with TRBJ2-2, with D possibly matching TRBD2 (5 bases). CDR1 LNHDA and CDR2 SQIVND come from the germline V gene (reference sequence). The CDR3 loop spans 17 amino acids. V was clipped by 5 bases and J by 1 base, with 17 bases between them. The CDR3 spells CASSPTLTAGNTGELFF. CDR3 in DNA: TGTGCCAGTAGTCCCACTCTCACGGCGGGGAACACCGGGGAGCTGTTTTTT.

This chain connects TRBV7-9 to TRBJ2-7, with D possibly TRBD1 on 5 matching bases. Germline values: CDR1 SEHNR, CDR2 FQNEAQ (reference sequence). The V gene lost 1 base and the J gene lost 2 bases, with 21 bases spanning the gap. There are 18 residues in the CDR3. In DNA form, the CDR3 reads TGTGCCAGCAGCTTAGTAGTCCGGGTCCCCGGACAAACCTACGAGCAGTACTTC. Its protein product is CASSLVVRVPGQTYEQYF.

The chain employs TRBV28 and TRBJ2-3; no clear D. CDR3 size: 14 residues. The germline gives CDR1 MDHEN, CDR2 SYDVKM. V was trimmed by 6 bases and J by 1 base, leaving 11 bases between them. DNA of the CDR3: TGTGCCAGCAGGAGCCATTTAGGCACAGATACGCAGTATTTT. It translates to CASRSHLGTDTQYF.

The J gene is TRBJ1-2, the V gene TRBV13, with 8 bases matching TRBD1. Per germline, CDR1 PRHDT and CDR2 FYEKMQ (reference sequence). The CDR3 has 17 residues. Trimming at V came to 0 bases and at J to 4 bases, leaving 10 bases not matched to a gene. CDR3 in amino acids: CASSLGGGQVKFYGYTF. As DNA, the CDR3 is TGTGCCAGCAGCTTAGGCGGGGGACAGGTGAAGTTCTATGGCTACACCTTC. Combining the CDR3 with reference TRBV13 and TRBJ1-2 gives the whole variable domain AAGVIQSPRHLIKEKRETATLKCYPIPRHDTVYWYQQGPGQDPQFLISFYEKMQSDKGSIPDRFSAQQFSDYHSELNMSSLELGDSALYFCASSLGGGQVKFYGYTFGSGTRLTVV.

The gene calls are TRBV15 and TRBJ1-1, with a tentative D call TRBD1 (5 bases). The CDR3 totals 16 residues. Trimming pared 2 bases from V and 6 bases from J, leaving 19 bases between. Germline V CDR1 and CDR2: LNHNV, YYDKDF (reference sequence). DNA of the CDR3: TGTGCCACCAGCAGATCACTTGTCGACAGTTCGGCTGAAGCTTTCTTT. Translating it yields CATSRSLVDSSAEAFF.

On this clone: The sample contains more than one DNA sequence encoding this CDR3. The chain carries TRBV6-1 and TRBJ1-2; 9 nucleotides agree with TRBD1. The CDR3 totals 14 residues. V lost 1 base and J lost 7; bases outside the gene matches: 4. Germline V gene lookup returns CDR1 MNHNS and CDR2 SASEGT. The DNA for the CDR3 is TGTGCCAGCAGTGAAGGGGACAGGGTAGGTGGCTACACCTTC. This translates into CASSEGDRVGGYTF.

In this sample, this clone turned up once. This chain uses TRBV29-1 with TRBJ2-7, with TRBD1 as a possible D gene (5 bases). The germline gives CDR1 SQVTM, CDR2 ANQGSEA. The V and J ends lost 0 bases and 5 bases respectively, with 11 bases between them. The CDR3 extends over 13 amino acids. The CDR3 protein is CSVEEEPGNEQYF. The CDR3 DNA is TGCAGCGTTGAAGAGGAGCCAGGGAACGAGCAGTACTTC.

The rearrangement joins TRBV7-9 to TRBJ1-1; 10 nucleotides match TRBD1. The CDR3 extends over 16 amino acids. V was clipped by 3 bases and J by 4 bases; unmatched bases: 8. Germline assignment: CDR1 SEHNR and CDR2 FQNEAQ (reference sequence). This chain's CDR3 is CASSFRGTGEGTEAFF. CDR3 coding DNA: TGTGCCAGCAGCTTCAGAGGGACAGGGGAAGGCACTGAAGCTTTCTTT.

The chain is built from TRBV10-1 and TRBJ1-1; D is ambiguous. This CDR3 has 16 residues. Trimming left V 1 base short and J 4 bases short, with 16 bases between. CDR1 and CDR2 (germline): WNHNN, SYGVQD (reference sequence). CDR3 DNA sequence: TGCGCCAGCAGTGAGTACGTAAGCTCCCGAGGCACTGAAGCTTTCTTT. It yields the protein CASSEYVSSRGTEAFF.

This clone has only a few counts. The chain is built from TRBV7-2 and TRBJ1-1; the D gene is possibly TRBD1 (6 bases). In germline, CDR1 is SGHTA, CDR2 FQGNSA. Trimming took 5 bases from V and 6 from J, leaving 16 bases between them. This CDR3 contains 14 residues. In DNA, the CDR3 is TGTGCCAGCAGCCCTATCCTGGACAGTGCTGAAGCTTTCTTT. It yields the protein CASSPILDSAEAFF.

The chain combines TRBV11-3 with TRBJ1-2, with TRBD1 identical over 7 bases. Germline V gives CDR1 SGHNT, CDR2 YENEEA. The CDR3 sequence is 17 residues long. With V trimmed by 5 bases and J by 8 bases, 20 bases remained unmatched. The CDR3 DNA follows: TGTGCCAGCAGCAACCCCCTACACCGACAGGGTCAATGGGGCTACACCTTC. Translating gives CASSNPLHRQGQWGYTF.

The CDR3 nucleotides are TGTGCCAGCAGTTCGTCAGACAGGGTTCTGTACAATGAGCAGTTCTTC. This sequence encodes CASSSSDRVLYNEQFF. This chain connects TRBV6-5 to TRBJ2-1, with 7 bases lining up with TRBD1. J was trimmed by 4 bases and V by 4 bases; bases with no gene match: 10. Looked up from germline, CDR1 is MNHEY and CDR2 is SVGAGI. The CDR3 runs to 16 residues.

With respect to this clone: The same CDR3 also results from other DNA sequences found in this sample. The V call is TRBV5-1, the J call TRBJ2-7, with 9 bases aligning to TRBD1. The V gene end was trimmed by 1 base and the J gene end by 4 bases; junction bases not matched to a gene: 9. This CDR3 comprises 16 residues. Germline CDR1 SGHRS, CDR2 YFSETQ. CDR3 DNA: TGCGCCAGCAGCTTGTCCCCGGGACAGGGTGAATACGAGCAGTACTTC. It is translated as CASSLSPGQGEYEQYF.

V gene TRBV4-2 combines with J gene TRBJ2-3; tentatively, D is TRBD2 (5 bases). CDR3 length: 13 amino acids. Germline V lookup: CDR1 LGHNA, CDR2 YNFKEQ. V was cut by 5 bases and J by 5 bases, with 11 bases left in between. The CDR3 DNA is TGTGCCAGCAGCGCCGAGGGAAAAGATACGCAGTATTTT. Translating gives CASSAEGKDTQYF.

V and J are TRBV5-1 and TRBJ2-7, with a tentative D call TRBD1 (5 bases). Trimming stripped 5 bases from V and 0 bases from J, with 12 bases between. The germline V gene encodes CDR1 SGHRS and CDR2 YFSETQ. The CDR3 contains 14 residues. Here the CDR3 DNA reads TGCGCCAGCAGGGGGCCAGGGCGCTCCTACGAGCAGTACTTC. Its protein product is CASRGPGRSYEQYF.

The chain joins TRBV7-9 to TRBJ2-3; TRBD1 aligns across 10 bases. This CDR3 region has 15 residues. With V trimmed by 5 bases and J by 2 bases, 4 bases remained unmatched. Germline V gives CDR1 SEHNR, CDR2 FQNEAQ (reference sequence). CDR3 residues: CASSPTGGSTDTQYF. As DNA, the CDR3 is TGTGCCAGCAGCCCGACAGGGGGCTCCACAGATACGCAGTATTTT.

V is TRBV11-2 and J is TRBJ2-1; D not certain. Germline V lookup: CDR1 SGHAT, CDR2 FQNNGV. This CDR3 has 14 amino acids. Between the trimmed V and J ends, which lost 0 bases and 8 bases, there was a span of 11 bases. The CDR3 DNA follows: TGTGCCAGCAGCTTAGATCCCCAGGATTATGAGCAGTTCTTC. Translating gives CASSLDPQDYEQFF.

The chain uses TRBV6-5 and TRBJ1-3; D unclear. V lost 5 bases and J lost 0, with 5 bases in between. CDR1 is MNHEY and CDR2 is SVGAGI in the germline V gene. The CDR3 is 13 residues long. CDR3 sequence: CASSQNSGNTIYF. CDR3 DNA sequence: TGTGCCAGCAGTCAGAACTCTGGAAACACCATATATTTT.

This clone was picked up one time. The chain uses TRBV9 and TRBJ2-5; 12 bases agree with TRBD2. After removal of 3 bases from V and 2 bases from J, the junction contained 17 bases not matched to a gene. Looked up from germline, CDR1 is SGDLS and CDR2 is YYNGEE. The CDR3 is 20 amino acids. CDR3 nucleotides: TGTGCCAGCAGCGCCGAGGAGGGGGAGACTAGCGGGAGTCCGCAAGAGACCCAGTACTTC. Amino acids: CASSAEEGETSGSPQETQYF.

The chain employs TRBV19 and TRBJ2-7; weak D call: TRBD2 (6 bases). V lost 1 base, J lost 3 bases, and 10 bases lay in between. CDR3 length: 14 amino acids. Germline V lookup: CDR1 LNHDA, CDR2 SQIVND (reference sequence). As DNA, the CDR3 is TGTGCCAGTAGTATAGTGGCGGGGATCTACGAGCAGTACTTC. Translated: CASSIVAGIYEQYF.

This sequence joins TRBV6-5 and TRBJ1-2, with D perhaps matching TRBD1 (5 bases). Deletions cut 5 bases from V and 8 bases from J, with 15 bases between. CDR3 length: 13 residues. Germline V gene lookup returns CDR1 MNHEY and CDR2 SVGAGI. CDR3 coding DNA: TGTGCCAGCAGTAGGGACTTTTCTCGAGGCTACACCTTC. This gives the protein CASSRDFSRGYTF.

The gene calls are TRBV5-1 and TRBJ2-5; no clear D gene. The V end lost 5 bases, the J end lost 1 base, and 6 bases lay between the germline ends. Germline CDR1 and CDR2: SGHRS and YFSETQ. This CDR3 is 12 amino acids long. Written as DNA, the CDR3 is TGCGCCAGCAGGCTGGCCCAAGAGACCCAGTACTTC. Its translation is CASRLAQETQYF.